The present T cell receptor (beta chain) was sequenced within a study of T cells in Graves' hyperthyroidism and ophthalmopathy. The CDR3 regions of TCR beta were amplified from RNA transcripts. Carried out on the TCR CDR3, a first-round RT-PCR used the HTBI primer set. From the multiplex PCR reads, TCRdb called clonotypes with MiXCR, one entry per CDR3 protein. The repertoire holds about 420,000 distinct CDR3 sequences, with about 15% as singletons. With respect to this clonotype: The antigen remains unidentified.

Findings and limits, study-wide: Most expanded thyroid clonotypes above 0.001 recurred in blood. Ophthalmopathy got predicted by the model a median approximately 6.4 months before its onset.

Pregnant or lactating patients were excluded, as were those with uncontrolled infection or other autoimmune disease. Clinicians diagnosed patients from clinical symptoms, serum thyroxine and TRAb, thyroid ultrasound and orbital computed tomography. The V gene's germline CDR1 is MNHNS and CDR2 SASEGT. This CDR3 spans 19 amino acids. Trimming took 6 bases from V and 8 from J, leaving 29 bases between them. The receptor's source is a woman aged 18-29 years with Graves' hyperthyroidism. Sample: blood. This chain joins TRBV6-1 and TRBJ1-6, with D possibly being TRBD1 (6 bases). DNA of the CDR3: TGTGCCAGCAGCCCTACGGGAGACAGGTTGGACAGTGGGTATTCACCCCTCCACTTT. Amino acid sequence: CASSPTGDRLDSGYSPLHF.